This T cell receptor (beta chain) was sequenced during a study of human T cells and chemical hapten exposure. Across the whole study: The study sensitized with 2% DPC on a 2 cm by 2 cm patch of upper inner arm skin.

Deletions cut 2 bases from V and 5 bases from J, with 12 bases between. Germline assignment: CDR1 SGHAT and CDR2 FQNNGV. The CDR3 is made up of 15 amino acids. TCRdb used MiXCR to reprocess the RACE reads, holding one entry per CDR3 protein. The sample holds about 40,000 distinct CDR3 sequences, more than 9% seen once. Regarding time point: pre-sensitization, week 0. Treatment in this sample: therapeutic diphenylcyclopropenone sensitization with weekly scalp DPC. Phlebotomy was performed prior to application of every patch test. The TCR sequence derives from a man aged 25-40 years with alopecia areata. Some clones in this sample may be carry-over from other donors' samples. Specimen: whole blood, collected in connection with sensitization to the hapten diphenylcyclopropenone (DPC). The chain is built from TRBV11-2 and TRBJ2-2, with D perhaps matching TRBD2 (6 bases). In DNA, the CDR3 is TGTGCCAGCAGCTTATCCGGGAGAGGTACCGGGGAGCTGTTTTTT. Translating gives CASSLSGRGTGELFF.